Presented here are 2 T cell receptor beta chains from one specimen sequenced in a study of shared clonotypes between healthy human individuals. Repertoires were generated with immunoSEQ multiplex PCR, while TCRdb's copy carries only in-frame clones and drops some. Of millions of clones in the sample, just over 90% were seen once. The source material was naive CD4+ T cells from PBMCs. Stated subset: CD45RA+ positively selected. These receptors came from a man aged 18 to 35 in good health. Some clones in this sample may be carry-over from other donors' samples.

Of note for this clone: Other DNA sequences from this sample encode an identical CDR3 as well. This chain connects TRBV27 to TRBJ1-2; D not certain. The CDR3 consists of 13 residues. CDR1 is MNHEY and CDR2 is SMNVEV in the germline V gene (reference sequence). Deletions cut 0 bases from V and 5 bases from J, with 7 bases between. The CDR3: CASSLSGPYGYTF. The DNA of the CDR3 is TGTGCCAGCAGTTTATCCGGACCTTATGGCTACACCTTC.

The chain combines TRBV28 with TRBJ1-6; D is unresolved. V gave up 5 bases and J gave up 6 bases, with 11 bases separating them. CDR1 is MDHEN and CDR2 is SYDVKM in the germline V gene. This CDR3 has 14 amino acids. The CDR3 spells CASSLRAINSPLHF. DNA for the CDR3: TGTGCCAGCAGTCTCCGGGCGATTAATTCACCCCTCCACTTT.